Following are 14 T cell receptor beta chains from one sample sequenced in a study of T cells expressing NK-cell markers. TCRdb reprocessed the 5' RACE reads and reports one entry per CDR3 protein, with no DNA. Here the sample table reports 550,000 to 600,000 distinct CDR3 sequences. The sample was blood T cells: a sorted CD56 or NKG2C T cell subset, CD4+ or CD8+ T cells, or bulk PBMC T cells (not recorded which). These receptors all come from a man aged 18 to 30 in good health.

The CDR3 spells CASAQSGQVIRETQYF. The gene calls are TRBV11-3 and TRBJ2-5; absent DNA, TCRdb's TRBD1 call cannot be checked. Germline V CDR1 and CDR2: SGHNT, YENEEA. This CDR3 region has 16 residues.

The chain has TRBV20-1 and TRBJ2-7; lacking DNA, the TRBD1 call made by TCRdb goes unchecked. Germline-derived CDR1 and CDR2 are DFQATT and SNEGSKA (reference sequence). The CDR3 has 16 residues. The CDR3 spells CSARGNRTGARYEQYF.

The V call is TRBV7-2, the J call TRBJ2-1; the D call of TRBD2 rests on TCRdb alone, since no DNA is present to check it. The CDR3 is made up of 19 amino acids. Per the germline V gene, CDR1 is SGHTA and CDR2 is FQGNSA. The CDR3: CASSLALLAGILRYNEQFF.

This rearrangement joins TRBV20-1 to TRBJ2-6. This CDR3 contains 15 residues. CDR1 DFQATT and CDR2 SNEGSKA come from the germline V gene (reference sequence). CDR3 in amino acids: CSARDRNSGANVLTF.

The rearrangement joins TRBV25-1 to TRBJ1-2. Germline V gene lookup returns CDR1 MGHDK and CDR2 SYGVNS. This CDR3 region has 13 residues. This CDR3 is CASSFKPQAGYTF.

CDR3 sequence reads: CASSLGLAGGPPSYEQYF. V usage is TRBV5-1 and J usage is TRBJ2-7; checking the TCRdb D call of TRBD2 is not possible without DNA. Germline values: CDR1 SGHRS, CDR2 YFSETQ. This CDR3 has 18 amino acids.

The gene calls are TRBV7-8 and TRBJ2-4; no DNA is available, so the TRBD2 call from TCRdb remains unchecked. The CDR3 loop spans 15 amino acids. Germline values: CDR1 SGHVS, CDR2 FQNEAQ. The CDR3 sequence is CASSHRDFNKNIQYF.

CDR3 protein: CASSVGTSGSNEQFF. The chain carries TRBV9 and TRBJ2-1; TCRdb's D call of TRBD2 is untestable without DNA. CDR1 is SGDLS, CDR2 YYNGEE, per germline. CDR3 length: 15 residues. The whole variable domain, remainder taken from reference TRBV9 and TRBJ2-1, is DSGVTQTPKHLITATGQRVTLRCSPRSGDLSVYWYQQSLDQGLQFLIQYYNGEERAKGNILERFSAQQFPDLHSELNLSSLELGDSALYFCASSVGTSGSNEQFFGPGTRLTVL.

The J gene is TRBJ2-3, the V gene TRBV5-1; the D call from TCRdb, TRBD2, cannot be confirmed without DNA. There are 16 residues in the CDR3. From germline, CDR1 is SGHRS and CDR2 YFSETQ. The CDR3 here is CASSLIGTSGTDTQYF.

The V and J genes are TRBV27 and TRBJ2-7; the TCRdb D gene call, TRBD1, has no DNA to confirm it. The CDR3 contains 14 residues. Germline V gene data show CDR1 as MNHEY and CDR2 as SMNVEV (reference sequence). CDR3 sequence: CASSLKGERYEQYF.

V usage is TRBV7-2 and J usage is TRBJ2-3. The CDR3 extends over 13 amino acids. Germline assignment: CDR1 SGHTA and CDR2 FQGNSA. This CDR3 is CASSRAVSDTQYF.

The chain carries TRBV7-9 and TRBJ2-7; TCRdb selects TRBD1, and the lack of DNA leaves this call unchecked. Germline-derived CDR1 and CDR2 are SEHNR and FQNEAQ (reference sequence). CDR3 length: 14 residues. The CDR3 spells CASSFSGTGSEQYF.

This chain links TRBV5-6 with TRBJ2-1; with no DNA, the TCRdb D assignment of TRBD2 cannot be verified. Germline V gene sequence: CDR1 SGHDT, CDR2 YYEEEE. The CDR3 has 15 residues. The CDR3 loop reads CASSLGGSYVREQFF.

This chain links TRBV4-1 with TRBJ2-3. Per the germline V gene, CDR1 is MGHRA and CDR2 is YSYEKL. This CDR3 is 14 amino acids long. The CDR3: CASSHLLAKDTQYF.